The entry below describes one TCR beta chain. Its antigen is currently unknown. The sample belongs to a study of cytomegalovirus exposure and HLA in healthy donors. Study summary: Most donors, around 81% of approximately 400 genotyped, fell in the Caucasian-associated ancestry cluster.

Vbeta (60) and Jbeta (13) primers were used in the PCR. The assay was immunoSEQ multiplex PCR, and TCRdb's table has in-frame clones only and misses some. The profile shows some 130,000 clones, roughly 70% of them singletons. General study findings and limits: A cluster of highly shared sequence variants was likely a sequencing artifact.

V was trimmed by 0 bases and J by 0 bases, leaving 10 bases between them. Germline lookup yields CDR1 SGHNT and CDR2 YYREEE (reference sequence). The CDR3 is made up of 15 amino acids. Sequenced sample: PBMCs. The rearrangement links TRBV5-4 to TRBJ2-7, with D tentatively TRBD1 (5 bases). The clonotype was recovered from a man aged 35-49 years in good health and CMV-seronegative. CDR3 sequence: CASSLGLGPSYEQYF. The CDR3 DNA is TGTGCCAGCAGCTTGGGTCTGGGGCCCTCCTACGAGCAGTACTTC.